These T cell receptor beta chains were read from a single sample in a study of monozygotic twins with cystic fibrosis. Generated by immunoSEQ multiplex PCR, the TCRdb table keeps only in-frame clones and is missing some. Among 20,000 to 25,000 clones, about 97% were seen once, and the ten largest hold 0.13% to 0.15%. The sequencing input was blood. The origin of the receptors is a girl under 18 with cystic fibrosis. CDR3s include the opening cysteine and the closing phenylalanine or tryptophan. Each record gives: J gene, V gene, CDR3 protein.

J: TRBJ1-1; V: TRBV30; CDR3: CAWSVLGGHTEAFF
J: TRBJ1-2; V: TRBV5-4; CDR3: CASSLRGQGNYGYTF
J: TRBJ2-1; V: TRBV6-1; CDR3: CASNTEPPYNEQFF
J: TRBJ1-5; V: TRBV4-3; CDR3: CASSQDRGGSVQPQHF
J: TRBJ2-7; V: TRBV27; CDR3: CASRREGSYEQYF
J: TRBJ2-1; V: TRBV4-3; CDR3: CASSQGADRYNEQFF
J: TRBJ2-7; V: TRBV27; CDR3: CASSLMFSYEQYF
J: TRBJ2-1; V: TRBV30; CDR3: CAWTTLLAGRAGDEQFF
J: TRBJ2-5; V: TRBV5-6; CDR3: CASSFMGVGPGREAQYF
J: TRBJ1-1; V: TRBV7-7; CDR3: CASSLEQMNTEAFF
J: TRBJ2-5; V: TRBV19; CDR3: CASSIGSRGGKWETQYF
J: TRBJ1-5; V: TRBV4-1; CDR3: CASSQAGQGGNQPQHF
J: TRBJ2-7; V: TRBV6-6; CDR3: CASSPFYEQYF
J: TRBJ2-1; V: TRBV10-3; CDR3: CAISDGQGANEQFF
J: TRBJ2-1; V: TRBV2; CDR3: CATSGQGSSYNEQFF
J: TRBJ1-5; V: TRBV19; CDR3: CASSSSSPDQPQHF
J: TRBJ2-1; V: TRBV7-2; CDR3: CASSLGLAGYNEQFF
J: TRBJ2-3; V: TRBV7-2; CDR3: CASSLRGLAGGPVSDTQYF
J: TRBJ2-6; V: TRBV5-1; CDR3: CASSSGPGAGANVLTF
J: TRBJ2-7; V: TRBV28; CDR3: CASSTPGQFTYEQYF
J: TRBJ2-7; V: TRBV7-9; CDR3: CASSLADGSPRTYEQYF
J: TRBJ2-5; V: TRBV6-6; CDR3: CASSYPEESQYF
J: TRBJ1-2; V: TRBV5-1; CDR3: CASSLGQMGGYTF
J: TRBJ2-5; V: TRBV14; CDR3: CASSHLSGVSQYF
J: TRBJ1-2; V: TRBV5-6; CDR3: CASSGIFQGPHGYTF
J: TRBJ2-1; V: TRBV9; CDR3: CASSVPNEQFF
J: TRBJ2-5; V: TRBV28; CDR3: CASSRPVRDRGGETQYF
J: TRBJ2-2; V: TRBV7-7; CDR3: CASSLNLRESGELFF
J: TRBJ2-7; V: TRBV28; CDR3: CASRQTSGRIEQYF
J: TRBJ2-3; V: TRBV6-5; CDR3: CASSPGAGGLHTQYF
J: TRBJ2-2; V: TRBV4-3; CDR3: CASSPGVAGSTGELFF
J: TRBJ2-2; V: TRBV18; CDR3: CASSPPSTGADTGELFF
J: TRBJ1-3; V: TRBV30; CDR3: CAWRAGGGAGNTIYF
J: TRBJ2-5; V: TRBV28; CDR3: CASRPTRRETQYF
J: TRBJ1-5; V: TRBV2; CDR3: CASNPGVSNQPQHF
J: TRBJ1-5; V: TRBV14; CDR3: CASSHWTGVFNQPQHF
J: TRBJ1-1; V: TRBV7-3; CDR3: CASSIGQGAEAFF
J: TRBJ2-3; V: TRBV10-3; CDR3: CAISESTDTQYF